The clone carrying this TCR beta chain was recorded many times. Its antigen is not identified. TCRdb reprocessed the PCR reads via MiXCR and lists one record per CDR3 protein. The sample lists some 91,000 distinct CDR3 sequences, 20% to 30% seen once, with about 0.99% in the top ten. This sample is drawn from a study of molecular identifiers for immune sequencing clone quantification. About the study: Five portions were made in replicates from RNA of approximately 20,000 or 98,000 naive CD8 cells, and four underwent sequencing.

Trimming pared 0 bases from V and 0 bases from J, leaving 15 bases between. CDR3 length: 17 amino acids. Germline CDR1 reads LGHNA; CDR2 reads YSLEER. Study findings and constraints: Highly expanded clone sizes could be underestimated by identical TCR molecules that share a barcode. Amid some 1 million naive cells, spiked Jurkat TCR RNA from one cell was reportedly still detectable.

The chain recombines TRBV4-3 with TRBJ2-7; D is possibly TRBD2 (5 bases). The sequence came from a human donor in good health. Some libraries in this study had Jurkat cell RNA spiked in. Specimen: naive CD8+ T cells from blood, with Jurkat cell RNA spiked in. The sample's subset: FACS-sorted CD8+CD4-CCR7+CD45RA+ naive T cells. As DNA, the CDR3 is TGCGCCAGCAGCCAAGATGTTGGAGGCCTACCCTCCTACGAGCAGTACTTC. The encoded protein is CASSQDVGGLPSYEQYF.